The next 24 T cell receptor beta chains were all read from a single sample in a study of breast tumors, draining lymph nodes, adjacent tissues. Samples came from axillary lymph nodes draining the breast cancer. TCRdb processed the multiplex PCR reads anew with MiXCR; each CDR3 protein has one entry. Here the sample spans approximately 90,000 distinct CDR3 sequences, around 30% being singletons. The sequenced material came from axillary lymph node tissue. The receptor source for this set is a female donor with breast cancer. Some clones in this sample may be carry-over from other donors' samples.

This clonotype was picked up many times. The chain joins TRBV7-9 to TRBJ1-4; 7 positions agree with TRBD1. This CDR3 comprises 15 residues. Germline CDR1 is SEHNR and CDR2 is FQNEAQ (reference sequence). Trimming took 5 bases from V and 8 from J; bases not matched to a gene: 11. The CDR3 reads CASSPARTGGEKLFF. CDR3 DNA: TGTGCCAGCAGCCCGGCGCGGACAGGCGGGGAAAAACTGTTTTTT.

The chain joins TRBV5-1 to TRBJ1-2; weak D call: TRBD1 (6 bases). Trimming took off 0 bases at V and 4 bases at J, with 16 bases between the two ends. This CDR3 contains 16 residues. Germline V lookup: CDR1 SGHRS, CDR2 YFSETQ. This CDR3 reads CASSLARRQGIYGYTF. The CDR3 DNA reads TGCGCCAGCAGCTTGGCACGTCGGCAGGGGATCTATGGCTACACCTTC.

This clonotype was counted at least ten times. This sequence joins TRBV29-1 and TRBJ1-5; 9 bases fit TRBD1. The CDR3 length is 14 residues. J gave up 3 bases and V 6 bases, and 6 bases lay outside the gene matches. The V gene's germline CDR1 is SQVTM and CDR2 ANQGSEA. The CDR3 spells CSVAGTGLNQPQHF. DNA for the CDR3: TGCAGCGTGGCCGGGACAGGGCTCAATCAGCCCCAGCATTTT.

In this sample, this clonotype turned up many times. The V gene is TRBV24-1, the J gene TRBJ2-5; tentative D call: TRBD1 (6 bases). The CDR3 covers 13 residues. Trimming left V 4 bases short and J 4 bases short, with 9 bases between. Germline lookup yields CDR1 KGHDR and CDR2 SFDVKD. Written as DNA, the CDR3 is TGTGCCACCAGTGAACCAGGGGCAGAGACCCAGTACTTC. Protein product: CATSEPGAETQYF.

The rearrangement links TRBV13 to TRBJ2-1; the D gene is possibly TRBD2 (6 bases). V lost 2 bases to trimming and J lost 0 bases, with 11 bases between them. Germline V CDR1 and CDR2: PRHDT, FYEKMQ (reference sequence). This CDR3 spans 16 amino acids. This CDR3 reads CASSLPDGSSYNEQFF. The CDR3 region has the DNA TGTGCCAGCAGCTTACCGGACGGGAGCTCCTACAATGAGCAGTTCTTC.

A remark on this clonotype: The germline gene is not matched at one end of the junction; a read error may be the cause. This rearrangement joins TRBV5-1 to TRBJ2-3; TRBD2 agrees at 14 bases. The CDR3 consists of 18 residues. Germline V lookup: CDR1 SGHRS, CDR2 YFSETQ. CDR3 in amino acids: CASNPGTSGRGGTDTQYF. The DNA for the CDR3 is TGTGCCAGCAACCCCGGGACTAGCGGGAGAGGGGGCACAGATACGCAGTATTTT.

This clonotype has a count of ten or more. This chain connects TRBV15 to TRBJ1-1; D uncertain. Trimming took 0 bases from V and 0 from J, leaving 11 bases between them. The germline V gene has CDR1 LNHNV and CDR2 YYDKDF (reference sequence). The CDR3 loop spans 16 amino acids. In DNA, the CDR3 is TGTGCCACCAGCAGAGACGCCGGGGTGTTGAACACTGAAGCTTTCTTT. It is translated as CATSRDAGVLNTEAFF.

The chain couples TRBV7-8 to TRBJ2-1, with D maybe TRBD1 (6 bases). Per the germline V gene, CDR1 is SGHVS and CDR2 is FQNEAQ. This CDR3 comprises 15 residues. Trimming cost V 0 bases and J 9 bases, with 15 bases left between them. CDR3 DNA: TGTGCCAGCAGCTTAGCCGGGACCAGGGGTAGTGAGCAGTTCTTC. This gives the protein CASSLAGTRGSEQFF.

This clonotype has a count of ten or more. This rearrangement joins TRBV19 to TRBJ2-1; 10 bases map to TRBD1. Trimming took 3 bases from V and 9 from J; bases not matched to a gene: 5. Germline CDR1 and CDR2: LNHDA and SQIVND (reference sequence). The CDR3 spans 14 residues. CDR3 DNA sequence: TGTGCCAGTAGTATGACAGGGGGCGGCGGTGAGCAGTTCTTC. This sequence encodes CASSMTGGGGEQFF.

This clonotype was counted many times. The chain employs TRBV19 and TRBJ1-5, with TRBD1 as a possible D gene (5 bases). The CDR3 contains 14 residues. Germline CDR1 is LNHDA and CDR2 is SQIVND (reference sequence). Trimming took off 6 bases at V and 6 bases at J, with 15 bases between the two ends. CDR3 sequence reads: CASSYPGGVQPQHF. The CDR3 bases are TGTGCCAGTAGCTACCCGGGGGGAGTTCAGCCCCAGCATTTT.

This clonotype was counted ten times or more. V usage is TRBV9 and J usage is TRBJ2-7; D is ambiguous. The V gene's germline CDR1 is SGDLS and CDR2 YYNGEE. The CDR3 is 16 amino acids. Trimming stripped 0 bases from V and 5 bases from J, with 18 bases between. The CDR3 here is CASSVVGKGPHNEQYF. In DNA, the CDR3 is TGTGCCAGCAGCGTAGTGGGGAAGGGCCCGCACAACGAGCAGTACTTC.

The CDR3 sequence is CASSAGPGFAAKNIQYF. CDR3 DNA: TGTGCCAGCTCAGCGGGGCCAGGATTCGCAGCCAAAAACATTCAGTACTTC. The V call is TRBV18, the J call TRBJ2-4; D perhaps matches TRBD2 (6 bases). The CDR3 length is 17 residues. CDR1 KGHSH and CDR2 LQKENI come from the germline V gene. Trimming removed 5 bases at V and 0 bases at J, with 17 bases between.

This clonotype was counted many times. The chain recombines TRBV4-3 with TRBJ1-2; TRBD1 aligns across 7 bases. The germline gives CDR1 LGHNA, CDR2 YSLEER. The CDR3 loop spans 15 amino acids. The trim removed 7 bases at V and 0 bases at J, leaving 8 bases unmatched. CDR3 nucleotide sequence: TGCGCCAGCAACGACAGGGTCGAGGCTAACTATGGCTACACCTTC. This translates into CASNDRVEANYGYTF.

This clonotype occurred many times. This chain links TRBV30 with TRBJ2-5; the D gene is possibly TRBD2 (6 bases). V shed 7 bases and J shed 0 bases, with 15 bases lying between them. Per the germline V gene, CDR1 is GTSNPN and CDR2 is SVGIG (reference sequence). The CDR3 covers 14 residues. The CDR3 DNA reads as TGTGCCTCCTCCCAAGGAGGGAACCAAGAGACCCAGTACTTC. Translated, it gives CASSQGGNQETQYF.

This clonotype was detected ten times or more. This chain uses TRBV19 with TRBJ2-3, with 14 positions matching TRBD2. V lost 6 bases to trimming and J lost 5 bases; unmatched junction nucleotides: 4. The V gene's germline CDR1 is LNHDA and CDR2 SQIVND (reference sequence). This CDR3 has 15 amino acids. In DNA form, the CDR3 reads TGTGCCAGTAGCCCGACTAGCGGGAGGGTAGATACGCAGTATTTT. Amino acids: CASSPTSGRVDTQYF.

There are a few counts of this clonotype. V is TRBV6-5 and J is TRBJ2-1; 14 bases agree with TRBD2. The CDR3 sequence is 19 residues long. CDR1 is MNHEY and CDR2 is SVGAGI in the germline V gene. After removal of 5 bases from V and 8 bases from J, the junction contained 17 bases not matched to a gene. The CDR3 spells CASSRPTSGRAPKQYEQFF. In DNA, the CDR3 is TGTGCCAGCAGTCGACCGACTAGCGGGAGGGCTCCGAAACAGTATGAGCAGTTCTTC.

This rearrangement joins TRBV20-1 to TRBJ2-3, with D perhaps matching TRBD1 (6 bases). The CDR3 extends over 16 amino acids. The ends were cut back, 2 bases at V and 4 bases at J, with 19 bases in the middle. Germline-derived CDR1 and CDR2 are DFQATT and SNEGSKA (reference sequence). The DNA of the CDR3 is TGCAGTGCTAGACCCCCCGGCAGGGGTCTTGCAGATACGCAGTATTTT. Translating gives CSARPPGRGLADTQYF.

The genes are TRBV3-1 and TRBJ1-1; D is undetermined. Germline V CDR1 and CDR2: LGHDT, YNNKEL (reference sequence). The ends were cut back, 0 bases at V and 4 bases at J, with 12 bases in the middle. There are 15 residues in the CDR3. CDR3 in amino acids: CASSQDASSGTEAFF. DNA for the CDR3: TGTGCCAGCAGCCAAGATGCTAGTAGTGGCACTGAAGCTTTCTTT.

The chain joins TRBV29-1 to TRBJ1-4; unclear D gene. Germline V gene lookup returns CDR1 SQVTM and CDR2 ANQGSEA. The CDR3 consists of 12 residues. Trimming pared 4 bases from V and 8 bases from J, leaving 11 bases between. The CDR3 sequence: CSVGGKLEKLFF. The CDR3 region has the DNA TGCAGCGTTGGAGGGAAACTCGAAAAACTGTTTTTT.

In its sample, this clonotype was seen many times. The chain uses TRBV4-3 and TRBJ1-6, with a tentative D call TRBD1 (5 bases). Germline loops: CDR1 LGHNA, CDR2 YSLEER. The CDR3 sequence is 18 residues long. The ends were cut back, 0 bases at V and 9 bases at J, with 21 bases in the middle. DNA of the CDR3: TGCGCCAGCAGCCAAGATACAATGACCATAACGCAGGGTTCACCCCTCCACTTT. Its protein product is CASSQDTMTITQGSPLHF.

As to this clonotype: An end of the junction differs from the germline gene, which may be a read error. The CDR3 bases are TGTGCCAGTAGGGGACAGGGAAACGTCGGAAGGAGGAACCCTGAAGCTTTCTTT. Protein sequence: CASRGQGNVGRRNPEAFF. V gene TRBV7-9 combines with J gene TRBJ1-1; TRBD1 agrees at 9 bases. The CDR3 spans 18 residues. The germline gives CDR1 SEHNR, CDR2 FQNEAQ (reference sequence).

At least ten counts were recorded for this clonotype. V and J are TRBV29-1 and TRBJ2-4; D gene ambiguous. Germline V gene data show CDR1 as SQVTM and CDR2 as ANQGSEA. Trimming took off 0 bases at V and 0 bases at J, with 12 bases between the two ends. The CDR3 loop spans 16 amino acids. The CDR3 loop is CSVEDPSEIAKNIQYF. The CDR3 DNA reads TGCAGCGTTGAAGATCCCAGCGAGATAGCCAAAAACATTCAGTACTTC.

This clonotype came up many times. The V and J genes are TRBV20-1 and TRBJ1-3; no reliable D call. Looked up from germline, CDR1 is DFQATT and CDR2 is SNEGSKA (reference sequence). This CDR3 is built from 14 residues. The V end was cut by 2 bases, the J end by 0 bases, with 8 bases between. The CDR3 region is CSARPDLSGNTIYF. DNA for the CDR3: TGCAGTGCTAGACCGGACCTCTCTGGAAACACCATATATTTT.

Comment on this clonotype: A junction boundary mismatches the germline segment, possibly from a read error. This rearrangement joins TRBV20-1 to TRBJ2-1; 10 nucleotides match TRBD2. The CDR3 length is 15 residues. Germline V gives CDR1 DFQATT, CDR2 SNEGSKA (reference sequence). The CDR3 here is CSAPRGGTSENPLNF. The CDR3 DNA reads TGCAGTGCTCCCCGGGGGGGGACTAGCGAGAACCCCCTCAATTTC.